This T cell receptor beta chain comes out of a study of cytomegalovirus exposure and HLA in healthy donors. With 5 bases removed from V and 0 bases from J, the gap between germline ends came to 10 bases. The CDR3 loop spans 14 amino acids. In germline, CDR1 is SGHVS, CDR2 FNYEAQ. Primers for the PCR totalled 60 Vbeta and 13 Jbeta. Produced via immunoSEQ multiplex PCR; TCRdb's table is partial and in-frame only. The sample shows tens of thousands of clones, roughly 69% of them seen only once. The source of this sequence is a woman aged 45-59 years in good health and CMV-seronegative. Sequenced material: PBMCs. The chain employs TRBV7-6 and TRBJ2-5, with no clear D. This chain's CDR3 is CASSRPGYQETQYF. In DNA, the CDR3 is TGTGCCAGCAGCCGTCCCGGTTACCAAGAGACCCAGTACTTC.